This TCR beta chain was observed in a study of human T cells and chemical hapten exposure. The wider study: Patients were mainly female, each with alopecia areata, totalis or universalis.

Time point specified: patch test 2, 6 weeks after DPC sensitization. The sample's treatment: therapeutic diphenylcyclopropenone sensitization with weekly scalp DPC. The CDR3 has 12 residues. Germline CDR1 is SQVTM and CDR2 is ANQGSEA. The ends lost 6 bases at V and 2 bases at J; junction bases unmatched: 3. Each CDR3 protein is one row after TCRdb ran MiXCR on the RACE reads. The table lists about 96,000 distinct CDR3 sequences, 9.3% of them singletons. By proportion, this clonotype is medium-sized. The material sequenced was whole blood, taken in connection with sensitization to the hapten diphenylcyclopropenone (DPC). The TCR sequence derives from a woman aged 40 to 55 with alopecia areata. Some clones in this sample may be carry-over from other donors' samples. V is TRBV29-1 and J is TRBJ2-7; 8 bases fit TRBD2. The CDR3 DNA follows: TGCAGCGTAGAACTAGCGGCCTACGAGCAGTACTTC. Translating it yields CSVELAAYEQYF.